The 23 T cell receptor beta chains presented below share a single source sample, sequenced in a study of blood T cell repertoires in COVID-19. Here immunoSEQ multiplex PCR was the method, and the copy in TCRdb shows in-frame clones only, minus some. The sample consists of approximately 130,000 clones, around three quarters of them appearing once. The sequencing input was peripheral blood. The source is a human donor in a cohort sampled during active COVID-19.

The J gene is TRBJ2-7, the V gene TRBV3-1 (or the pseudogene TRBV3-2); D unclear. Germline V gene data show CDR1 as LGHDT and CDR2 as YNNKEL (reference sequence). The CDR3 totals 15 residues. V was shortened by 1 base and J by 5 bases, with 15 bases between the two germline ends. As DNA, the CDR3 is TGTGCCAGCAGCCAAGGGGCAGCCCAAGGCCACGAGCAGTACTTC. Encoded protein: CASSQGAAQGHEQYF.

This chain joins TRBV7-2 and TRBJ1-2; D is perhaps TRBD1 (5 bases). V was clipped by 2 bases and J by 5 bases, with 9 bases between them. Germline CDR1 SGHTA, CDR2 FQGNSA. The CDR3 runs to 13 residues. The CDR3 loop is CASSLHKGYGYTF. In DNA, the CDR3 is TGTGCCAGCAGCTTACATAAGGGGTATGGCTACACCTTC.

The gene calls are TRBV2 and TRBJ1-1; D ambiguous. The germline gives CDR1 SNHLY, CDR2 FYNNEI. V was cut by 9 bases and J by 1 base, with 6 bases left in between. The CDR3 covers 11 residues. CDR3 residues: CARQSNTEAFF. The CDR3, as DNA: TGTGCCAGACAGTCGAACACTGAAGCTTTCTTT.

This clone was seen a few times. Here the CDR3 reads CASSESEDLNIQYF. The CDR3 coding sequence is TGCGCCAGCAGTGAGTCGGAGGACTTAAACATTCAGTACTTC. The V gene is TRBV10-2, the J gene TRBJ2-4; D may be TRBD2 (5 bases). Between the trimmed V and J ends, which lost 0 bases and 6 bases, there was a span of 9 bases. The germline V gene encodes CDR1 WSHSY and CDR2 SAAADI. This CDR3 comprises 14 residues.

This chain links TRBV27 with TRBJ1-2; 8 bases map to TRBD1. CDR1 is MNHEY, CDR2 SMNVEV, per germline (reference sequence). J lost 7 bases, V lost 5 bases, and 12 bases had no gene match. The CDR3 consists of 15 residues. In DNA, the CDR3 is TGTGCCAGCAGTACAAACAGGGGGAGAGCGGTTGGCTACACCTTC. This sequence encodes CASSTNRGRAVGYTF.

The chain couples TRBV19 to TRBJ2-3; unclear D gene. Germline V CDR1 and CDR2: LNHDA, SQIVND (reference sequence). The CDR3 has 12 residues. Trimming shortened V by 7 bases and J by 6 bases, and 11 bases separated the two germline ends. This CDR3 is CASISRGDTQYF. The DNA for the CDR3 is TGTGCCAGTATTAGCCGTGGGGATACGCAGTATTTT.

V is TRBV9 and J is TRBJ2-1; 9 nucleotides agree with TRBD1. V shed 1 base, J shed 8 bases, and the junction held 10 bases outside the gene matches. CDR1 and CDR2 (germline): SGDLS, YYNGEE. This CDR3 has 16 amino acids. CDR3 residues: CASSVTDDRGIDEQFF. The CDR3 DNA reads TGTGCCAGCAGCGTAACCGACGACAGGGGGATCGATGAGCAGTTCTTC.

The chain recombines TRBV28 with TRBJ1-5; 12 bases align to TRBD1. Germline assignment: CDR1 MDHEN and CDR2 SYDVKM. After removal of 3 bases from V and 1 base from J, the junction contained 4 bases not matched to a gene. The length of the CDR3 is 17 residues. The CDR3 DNA is TGTGCCAGCAGTTTCTTGGGACAGGGGGCAAGCAATCAGCCCCAGCATTTT. Translation: CASSFLGQGASNQPQHF.

J is TRBJ2-7 and V is TRBV2; TRBD2 matches at 10 bases. The V segment lost 1 base and the J segment 3 bases; nucleotides outside the gene matches: 0. The germline V gene encodes CDR1 SNHLY and CDR2 FYNNEI. The length of the CDR3 is 14 residues. The CDR3 here is CASSEGLAGYEQYF. The CDR3 DNA reads as TGTGCCAGCAGTGAAGGACTAGCGGGCTACGAGCAGTACTTC.

This clone showed up just a few times. The V gene is TRBV7-9, the J gene TRBJ1-4, with 8 nucleotides matching TRBD1. In germline, CDR1 is SEHNR, CDR2 FQNEAQ (reference sequence). This CDR3 spans 13 amino acids. V lost 3 bases, J lost 7 bases, and 1 base stayed unmatched. In DNA, the CDR3 is TGTGCCAGCAGCTTCGACAGGGGTGAAAAACTGTTTTTT. Translating gives CASSFDRGEKLFF.

The CDR3 here is CASSYSIGGVAYQETQYF. The CDR3 coding sequence is TGTGCCAGCAGTTACTCGATCGGGGGGGTCGCGTACCAAGAGACCCAGTACTTC. This chain links TRBV6-2 or TRBV6-3 with TRBJ2-5; 8 bases align to TRBD2. Germline trimming cut 0 bases from V and 0 bases from J; bases unmatched to any gene: 9. Germline CDR1 and CDR2: MNHEY and SVGEGT. CDR3 length equals 18 residues.

The rearrangement links TRBV10-1 to TRBJ2-3; 8 nucleotides align to TRBD1. The CDR3 is 14 amino acids. V lost 3 bases to trimming and J lost 4 bases; unmatched junction nucleotides: 3. The V gene's germline CDR1 is WNHNN and CDR2 SYGVQD (reference sequence). The CDR3 DNA follows: TGCGCCAGCAGTGACCGGACAGGGCCAGATACGCAGTATTTT. It encodes CASSDRTGPDTQYF.

The CDR3 region is CASSDPKQGYTEAFF. The DNA of the CDR3 is TGTGCCAGCAGTGACCCCAAACAGGGCTACACTGAAGCTTTCTTT. The chain employs TRBV28 and TRBJ1-1, with a tentative D call TRBD1 (6 bases). CDR1 and CDR2 from the germline V gene are MDHEN and SYDVKM. V dropped 5 bases and J dropped 3 bases, with 16 bases sitting between them. The CDR3 runs to 15 residues.

The V call is TRBV2, the J call TRBJ1-2; TRBD1 is a possible D gene (6 bases). Germline V lookup: CDR1 SNHLY, CDR2 FYNNEI. This CDR3 has 17 amino acids. The germline V and J ends were trimmed by 0 bases and 4 bases, with 18 bases remaining between them. Written as DNA, the CDR3 is TGTGCCAGCAGTGAAGCGAACAGGGCCGCTCACCGCTATGGCTACACCTTC. It codes for CASSEANRAAHRYGYTF. The whole variable domain, remainder taken from reference TRBV2 and TRBJ1-2, is EPEVTQTPSHQVTQMGQEVILRCVPISNHLYFYWYRQILGQKVEFLVSFYNNEISEKSEIFDDQFSVERPDGSNFTLKIRSTKLEDSAMYFCASSEANRAAHRYGYTFGSGTRLTVV.

This rearrangement joins TRBV5-4 to TRBJ1-5; D possibly corresponds to TRBD1 (5 bases). The CDR3 contains 15 residues. Germline V gene data show CDR1 as SGHNT and CDR2 as YYREEE (reference sequence). Trimming removed 0 bases from V and 1 base from J, with 8 bases in between. DNA for the CDR3: TGTGCCAGCAGCTTGGTTAAGGGGAGCAATCAGCCCCAGCATTTT. This gives the protein CASSLVKGSNQPQHF.

V gene TRBV5-1 combines with J gene TRBJ2-3; TRBD2 aligns across 10 bases. This CDR3 contains 16 residues. Looked up from germline, CDR1 is SGHRS and CDR2 is YFSETQ. J lost 3 bases, V lost 1 base, and 5 bases had no gene match. CDR3 nucleotides: TGCGCCAGCAGCTTGAGCCTAGCGGGGGTAACAGATACGCAGTATTTT. Translation gives CASSLSLAGVTDTQYF.

The chain employs TRBV28 and TRBJ2-7; D gene ambiguous. Per germline, CDR1 MDHEN and CDR2 SYDVKM. V was trimmed by 0 bases and J by 6 bases, leaving 6 bases between them. The CDR3 runs to 12 residues. CDR3 residues: CASSLWSGEQYF. The CDR3 region has the DNA TGTGCCAGCAGTTTATGGAGTGGCGAGCAGTACTTC. Based on the CDR3 plus reference TRBV28 and TRBJ2-7, the full variable domain is DVKVTQSSRYLVKRTGEKVFLECVQDMDHENMFWYRQDPGLGLRLIYFSYDVKMKEKGDIPEGYSVSREKKERFSLILESASTNQTSMYLCASSLWSGEQYFGPGTRLTVT.

V usage is TRBV4-1 and J usage is TRBJ1-6, with TRBD1 as a possible D gene (5 bases). CDR1 is MGHRA and CDR2 is YSYEKL in the germline V gene. V lost 4 bases to trimming and J lost 5 bases, with 15 bases between them. There are 16 residues in the CDR3. As DNA, the CDR3 is TGCGCCAGCAGCCGTACTGGCCCGGGGGATAATTCACCCCTCCACTTT. It encodes CASSRTGPGDNSPLHF.

This clone was counted a single time. This chain links TRBV19 with TRBJ2-2; D may be TRBD1 (7 bases). Germline values: CDR1 LNHDA, CDR2 SQIVND (reference sequence). With 3 bases removed from V and 6 bases from J, the gap between germline ends came to 17 bases. CDR3 length: 16 residues. The CDR3: CASSMMAGGKSGELFF. CDR3 DNA sequence: TGTGCCAGTAGTATGATGGCAGGGGGGAAATCCGGGGAGCTGTTTTTT.

This sequence joins TRBV5-1 and TRBJ2-1; possible D gene TRBD1, 6 bases. With 1 base removed from V and 7 bases from J, the gap between germline ends came to 12 bases. In germline, CDR1 is SGHRS, CDR2 YFSETQ. The CDR3 runs to 14 residues. CDR3 in DNA: TGCGCCAGCAGCTTGATGGCAGGGGCAAATGAGCAGTTCTTC. Its protein is CASSLMAGANEQFF.

CDR3: CAWSTGLAGAKNIQYF. DNA of the CDR3: TGTGCCTGGAGTACTGGACTAGCGGGAGCCAAAAACATTCAGTACTTC. The chain recombines TRBV30 with TRBJ2-4; 11 bases line up with TRBD2. The CDR3 spans 16 residues. Germline V lookup: CDR1 GTSNPN, CDR2 SVGIG (reference sequence). Unmatched junction bases numbered 3, after V lost 2 bases and J lost 0 bases. Together with reference TRBV30 and TRBJ2-4, the CDR3 gives the full variable domain: SQTIHQWPATLVQPVGSPLSLECTVEGTSNPNLYWYRQAAGRGLQLLFYSVGIGQISSEVPQNLSASRPQDRQFILSSKKLLLSDSGFYLCAWSTGLAGAKNIQYFGAGTRLSVL.

V gene TRBV7-2 combines with J gene TRBJ1-2, with D tentatively TRBD1 (6 bases). Trimming removed 4 bases at V and 6 bases at J, with 12 bases between. Germline lookup yields CDR1 SGHTA and CDR2 FQGNSA. There are 13 residues in the CDR3. The CDR3, as DNA: TGTGCCAGCAGCTCCGGACAGCTCGATGGCTACACCTTC. It translates to CASSSGQLDGYTF.

In its sample, this clone was seen once. The chain joins TRBV19 to TRBJ2-3, with a tentative D call TRBD2 (5 bases). Germline CDR1 and CDR2: LNHDA and SQIVND (reference sequence). V was cut by 0 bases and J by 8 bases, with 12 bases left in between. The CDR3 has 14 residues. The CDR3 is CASSIDSGWGTQYF. The CDR3 bases are TGTGCCAGTAGTATAGACAGCGGTTGGGGTACGCAGTATTTT.